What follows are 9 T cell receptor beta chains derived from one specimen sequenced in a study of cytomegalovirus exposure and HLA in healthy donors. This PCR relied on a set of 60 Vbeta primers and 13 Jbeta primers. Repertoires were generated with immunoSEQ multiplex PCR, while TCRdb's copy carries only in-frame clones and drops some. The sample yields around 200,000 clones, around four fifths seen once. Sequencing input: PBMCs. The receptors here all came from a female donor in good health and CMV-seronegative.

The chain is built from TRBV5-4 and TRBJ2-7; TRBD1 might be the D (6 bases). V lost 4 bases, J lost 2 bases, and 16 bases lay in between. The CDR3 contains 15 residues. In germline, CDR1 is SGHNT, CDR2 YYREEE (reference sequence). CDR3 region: CASSPQNRQAYEQYF. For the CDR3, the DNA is TGTGCCAGCAGCCCCCAAAATAGACAGGCCTACGAGCAGTACTTC.

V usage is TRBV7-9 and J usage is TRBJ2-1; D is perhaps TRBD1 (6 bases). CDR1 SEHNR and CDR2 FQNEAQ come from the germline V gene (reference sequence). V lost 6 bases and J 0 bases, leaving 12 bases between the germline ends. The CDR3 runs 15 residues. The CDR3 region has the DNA TGTGCCAGCAGTAGGACAGCCAGCTCCTACAATGAGCAGTTCTTC. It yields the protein CASSRTASSYNEQFF. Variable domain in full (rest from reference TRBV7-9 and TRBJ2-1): DTGVSQNPRHKITKRGQNVTFRCDPISEHNRLYWYRQTLGQGPEFLTYFQNEAQLEKSRLLSDRFSAERPKGSFSTLEIQRTEQGDSAMYLCASSRTASSYNEQFFGPGTRLTVL.

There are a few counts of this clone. The CDR3 DNA follows: TGTGCCAGCAGCGGGACAGGGGGCGACTTCAATCAGCCCCAGCATTTT. It is translated as CASSGTGGDFNQPQHF. The rearrangement uses TRBV7-9 and TRBJ1-5; 12 positions match TRBD1. From germline, CDR1 is SEHNR and CDR2 FQNEAQ (reference sequence). The CDR3 consists of 16 residues. After removal of 5 bases from V and 3 bases from J, the junction contained 5 bases not matched to a gene.

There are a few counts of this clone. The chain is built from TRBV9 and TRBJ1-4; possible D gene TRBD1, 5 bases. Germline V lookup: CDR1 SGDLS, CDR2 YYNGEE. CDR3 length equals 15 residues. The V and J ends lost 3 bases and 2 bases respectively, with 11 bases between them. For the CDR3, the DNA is TGTGCCAGCAGCGCCATCGGGGGGACTAATGAAAAACTGTTTTTT. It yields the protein CASSAIGGTNEKLFF. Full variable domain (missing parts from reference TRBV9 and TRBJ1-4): DSGVTQTPKHLITATGQRVTLRCSPRSGDLSVYWYQQSLDQGLQFLIQYYNGEERAKGNILERFSAQQFPDLHSELNLSSLELGDSALYFCASSAIGGTNEKLFFGSGTQLSVL.

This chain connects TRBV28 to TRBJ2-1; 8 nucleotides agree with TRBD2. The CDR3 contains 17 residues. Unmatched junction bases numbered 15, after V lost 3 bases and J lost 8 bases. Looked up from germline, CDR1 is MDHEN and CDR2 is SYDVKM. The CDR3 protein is CASSFGVGGVFGDEQFF. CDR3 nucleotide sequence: TGTGCCAGCAGTTTTGGTGTCGGGGGGGTCTTCGGGGATGAGCAGTTCTTC.

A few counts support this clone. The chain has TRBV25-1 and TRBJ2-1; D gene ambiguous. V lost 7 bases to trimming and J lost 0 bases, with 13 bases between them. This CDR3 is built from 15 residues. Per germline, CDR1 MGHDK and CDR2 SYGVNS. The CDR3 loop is CASTKTSSSYNEQFF. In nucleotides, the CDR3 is TGTGCCAGCACTAAGACATCGAGCTCCTACAATGAGCAGTTCTTC.

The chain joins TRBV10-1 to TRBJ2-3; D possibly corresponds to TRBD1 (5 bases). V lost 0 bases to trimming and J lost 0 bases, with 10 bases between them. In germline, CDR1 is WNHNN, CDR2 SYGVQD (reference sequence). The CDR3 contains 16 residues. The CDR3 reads CASSESPAGSTDTQYF. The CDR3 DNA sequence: TGCGCCAGCAGTGAGTCCCCCGCAGGGAGCACAGATACGCAGTATTTT.

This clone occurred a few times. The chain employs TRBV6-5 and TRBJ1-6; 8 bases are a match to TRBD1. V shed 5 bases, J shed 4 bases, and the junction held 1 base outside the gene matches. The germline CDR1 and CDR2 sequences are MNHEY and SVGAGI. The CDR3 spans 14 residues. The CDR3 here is CASSRQGYNSPLHF. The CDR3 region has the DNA TGTGCCAGCAGTAGACAGGGGTATAATTCACCCCTCCACTTT.

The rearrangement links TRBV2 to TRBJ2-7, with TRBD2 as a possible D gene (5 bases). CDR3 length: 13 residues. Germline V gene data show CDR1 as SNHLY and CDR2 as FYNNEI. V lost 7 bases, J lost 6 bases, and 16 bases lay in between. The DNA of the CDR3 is TGTGCCAGCACTTTTACTAGAGAGGCCGAGCAGTACTTC. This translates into CASTFTREAEQYF.